One sample yielded the 31 T cell receptor beta chains listed below, sequenced in a study of cytomegalovirus exposure and HLA in healthy donors. The PCR contained 60 Vbeta and 13 Jbeta primers. Profiled with immunoSEQ multiplex PCR; TCRdb holds only in-frame clones, not every one. The table has over 60,000 clones, about 81% seen once. Sequencing was carried out using PBMCs. The origin of the receptors is a man aged 65 to 79 in good health and CMV-seronegative.

The rearrangement joins TRBV18 to TRBJ2-1, with 8 bases aligning to TRBD2. Losses at the gene ends were 3 bases for V and 2 bases for J; bases not matched to a gene: 3. There are 15 residues in the CDR3. CDR1 is KGHSH, CDR2 LQKENI, per germline. The CDR3 spells CASSPSGRAYNEQFF. The CDR3 bases are TGTGCCAGCTCACCCTCCGGGAGGGCCTACAATGAGCAGTTCTTC.

The chain joins TRBV5-1 to TRBJ2-5; 11 bases fit TRBD2. Trimming at V came to 4 bases and at J to 4 bases, leaving 9 bases not matched to a gene. The V gene's germline CDR1 is SGHRS and CDR2 YFSETQ. The CDR3 has 16 residues. The CDR3, as DNA: TGCGCCAGCAGCCCCTGGGTAGCGGGAGGGCGAGAGACCCAGTACTTC. Translating gives CASSPWVAGGRETQYF.

This chain uses TRBV7-9 with TRBJ2-3, with 8 nucleotides matching TRBD2. Germline CDR1 SEHNR, CDR2 FQNEAQ (reference sequence). The CDR3 loop spans 15 amino acids. The trim removed 5 bases at V and 3 bases at J, leaving 7 bases unmatched. CDR3 amino acids: CASSLLAEKTDTQYF. Here the CDR3 DNA reads TGTGCCAGCAGCCTACTAGCGGAGAAGACAGATACGCAGTATTTT.

This clone occurred a few times. The chain combines TRBV10-1 with TRBJ2-1; D gene ambiguous. Germline-derived CDR1 and CDR2 are WNHNN and SYGVQD (reference sequence). The CDR3 spans 12 residues. V was pared by 0 bases and J by 7 bases, with 4 bases between. CDR3 amino acids: CASSESRNEQFF. For the CDR3, the DNA is TGCGCCAGCAGTGAGTCGAGAAATGAGCAGTTCTTC.

The rearrangement uses TRBV7-2 and TRBJ2-3; 8 nucleotides line up with TRBD2. CDR1 SGHTA and CDR2 FQGNSA come from the germline V gene. The CDR3 sequence is 16 residues long. The trim removed 7 bases at V and 0 bases at J, leaving 9 bases unmatched. CDR3 amino acids: CASTLIGGGSTDTQYF. The CDR3 DNA reads TGTGCCAGCACCCTAATCGGGGGGGGGAGCACAGATACGCAGTATTTT.

This chain links TRBV6-5 with TRBJ1-5; D not certain. Per the germline V gene, CDR1 is MNHEY and CDR2 is SVGAGI. V was pared by 0 bases and J by 0 bases, with 6 bases between. This CDR3 has 15 amino acids. This CDR3 reads CASSYSRISNQPQHF. CDR3 nucleotide sequence: TGTGCCAGCAGTTACTCCAGGATTAGCAATCAGCCCCAGCATTTT.

In the case of this clone: Other nucleotide sequences in the sample specify the same CDR3. The rearrangement joins TRBV19 to TRBJ2-3; D gene uncertain. Germline CDR1 is LNHDA and CDR2 is SQIVND (reference sequence). This CDR3 has 14 residues. V lost 3 bases and J 0 bases, leaving 7 bases between the germline ends. The CDR3 here is CASSISSSTDTQYF. The DNA for the CDR3 is TGTGCCAGTAGTATTTCGTCTAGCACAGATACGCAGTATTTT.

This chain connects TRBV6-1 to TRBJ2-7, with D possibly TRBD2 on 7 matching bases. V was trimmed by 1 base and J by 6 bases, leaving 16 bases between them. CDR3 length: 15 amino acids. The germline V gene encodes CDR1 MNHNS and CDR2 SASEGT. CDR3: CASSEVGGERSEQYF. The CDR3, as DNA: TGTGCCAGCAGTGAAGTAGGGGGGGAAAGGAGCGAGCAGTACTTC.

The chain joins TRBV30 to TRBJ2-7; TRBD1 matches at 9 bases. CDR1 is GTSNPN and CDR2 is SVGIG in the germline V gene (reference sequence). The CDR3 is 12 amino acids. The V gene end was trimmed by 7 bases and the J gene end by 2 bases; junction bases not matched to a gene: 3. For the CDR3, the DNA is TGTGCCTCCGGACAGGGGCCCTACGAGCAGTACTTC. This translates into CASGQGPYEQYF.

This clone came up once. The J gene is TRBJ1-1, the V gene TRBV4-2, with D perhaps matching TRBD1 (6 bases). Looked up from germline, CDR1 is LGHNA and CDR2 is YNFKEQ. V lost 5 bases and J lost 1, with 17 bases in between. The CDR3 runs 16 residues. The CDR3 here is CASSFSQGQGNTEAFF. The CDR3 DNA reads TGTGCCAGCAGCTTCTCCCAGGGGCAGGGGAACACTGAAGCTTTCTTT.

V and J are TRBV11-2 and TRBJ2-5; 8 bases agree with TRBD1. Trimming took 5 bases from V and 2 from J; bases not matched to a gene: 10. The germline gives CDR1 SGHAT, CDR2 FQNNGV. The CDR3 length is 16 residues. The CDR3: CASSSGQGGGQETQYF. In nucleotides, the CDR3 is TGTGCCAGCAGCAGTGGACAGGGCGGCGGACAAGAGACCCAGTACTTC.

The chain combines TRBV11-3 with TRBJ1-6; 7 positions match TRBD1. Germline CDR1 is SGHNT and CDR2 is YENEEA. The length of the CDR3 is 14 residues. V dropped 1 base and J dropped 10; count of bases not matched to a gene: 4. CDR3 sequence (DNA): TGTGCCAGCAGCTTAGGACAGGGCCACTCACCCCTCCACTTT. Translating it yields CASSLGQGHSPLHF.

The CDR3 region has the DNA TGTGCCAGCAGTCACACGGGAGGCGAAAAACTGTTTTTT. Translated: CASSHTGGEKLFF. The chain links TRBV28 to TRBJ1-4; D ambiguous. The CDR3 runs 13 residues. Per the germline V gene, CDR1 is MDHEN and CDR2 is SYDVKM. V gave up 5 bases and J gave up 8 bases, with 12 bases separating them.

This chain uses TRBV7-2 with TRBJ2-5, with TRBD1 as a possible D gene (6 bases). CDR1 and CDR2 (germline): SGHTA, FQGNSA. The V gene lost 1 base and the J gene lost 5 bases, with 14 bases spanning the gap. The CDR3 is made up of 15 amino acids. The CDR3 DNA reads as TGTGCCAGCAGCTTAGGGGGGCAGGGAAGGGAGACCCAGTACTTC. The encoded protein is CASSLGGQGRETQYF.

The chain carries TRBV11-2 and TRBJ2-5; TRBD1 matches at 7 bases. CDR1 is SGHAT and CDR2 is FQNNGV in the germline V gene. J was trimmed by 5 bases and V by 4 bases; bases with no gene match: 7. The CDR3 consists of 14 residues. CDR3 sequence (DNA): TGTGCCAGCAGCTCCCTGACAGGGTTGGAGACCCAGTACTTC. Its translation is CASSSLTGLETQYF. The variable domain in full, with the rest retrieved from reference TRBV11-2 and TRBJ2-5, is EAGVAQSPRYKIIEKRQSVAFWCNPISGHATLYWYQQILGQGPKLLIQFQNNGVVDDSQLPKDRFSAERLKGVDSTLKIQPAKLEDSAVYLCASSSLTGLETQYFGPGTRLLVL.

The genes are TRBV5-1 and TRBJ2-7; 7 positions match TRBD1. The CDR3 is made up of 14 amino acids. The V and J ends lost 2 bases and 1 base, in that order; junction bases with no gene match: 3. Germline V lookup: CDR1 SGHRS, CDR2 YFSETQ. CDR3 nucleotides: TGCGCCAGCAGCTTCCGGACAGGATCCTACGAGCAGTACTTC. This sequence encodes CASSFRTGSYEQYF. Full variable domain (remainder filled in from reference TRBV5-1 and TRBJ2-7): KAGVTQTPRYLIKTRGQQVTLSCSPISGHRSVSWYQQTPGQGLQFLFEYFSETQRNKGNFPGRFSGRQFSNSRSEMNVSTLELGDSALYLCASSFRTGSYEQYFGPGTRLTVT.

The genes are TRBV6-6 and TRBJ2-7, with D perhaps matching TRBD1 (7 bases). The CDR3 extends over 11 amino acids. Trimming shortened V by 11 bases and J by 3 bases, and 11 bases separated the two germline ends. From germline, CDR1 is MNHNY and CDR2 SVGAGI (reference sequence). The CDR3 loop reads CAAGQFYEQYF. In DNA form, the CDR3 reads TGTGCCGCGGGACAGTTCTACGAGCAGTACTTC.

The J gene is TRBJ2-1, the V gene TRBV4-1; 9 bases fit TRBD2. This CDR3 comprises 16 residues. The V gene end was trimmed by 1 base and the J gene end by 6 bases; junction bases not matched to a gene: 7. Germline lookup yields CDR1 MGHRA and CDR2 YSYEKL. CDR3 protein: CASSQGPAGGTNEQFF. CDR3 coding DNA: TGCGCCAGCAGCCAAGGGCCAGCGGGAGGAACCAATGAGCAGTTCTTC.

The rearrangement joins TRBV5-6 to TRBJ1-2; 11 nucleotides agree with TRBD1. Germline CDR1 reads SGHDT; CDR2 reads YYEEEE. There are 14 residues in the CDR3. J lost 4 bases, V lost 4 bases, and 3 bases had no gene match. The CDR3 bases are TGTGCCAGCAGCCAGGACAGGGGGCTCTATGGCTACACCTTC. Its protein is CASSQDRGLYGYTF.

The chain joins TRBV2 to TRBJ2-7, with 8 bases fitting TRBD1. V dropped 8 bases and J dropped 3; count of bases not matched to a gene: 6. There are 13 residues in the CDR3. Germline lookup yields CDR1 SNHLY and CDR2 FYNNEI. The chain's CDR3 is CASYRTGIYEQYF. The CDR3 DNA sequence: TGTGCCAGCTATAGGACAGGGATCTACGAGCAGTACTTC.

The V and J genes are TRBV6-1 and TRBJ2-7; TRBD1 aligns across 7 bases. Germline trimming cut 7 bases from V and 3 bases from J; bases unmatched to any gene: 6. The CDR3 has 13 residues. Germline values: CDR1 MNHNS, CDR2 SASEGT. The chain's CDR3 is CASTGDRDYEQYF. The DNA for the CDR3 is TGTGCCAGCACCGGAGACAGGGACTACGAGCAGTACTTC.

The chain links TRBV6-5 to TRBJ1-5, with 9 bases fitting TRBD1. CDR3 length: 12 residues. CDR1 MNHEY and CDR2 SVGAGI come from the germline V gene. J gave up 9 bases and V 8 bases, and 5 bases lay outside the gene matches. Here the CDR3 reads CASRTGDRPQHF. Written as DNA, the CDR3 is TGTGCCAGCCGGACAGGGGATCGGCCCCAGCATTTT.

This clone was recorded a few times. This chain connects TRBV6-1 to TRBJ1-6; TRBD1 matches at 8 bases. Unmatched junction bases numbered 4, after V lost 2 bases and J lost 7 bases. Germline assignment: CDR1 MNHNS and CDR2 SASEGT. CDR3 length: 15 residues. The CDR3 DNA sequence: TGTGCCAGCAGTGAAAAGCCAGGGGGCAATTCACCCCTCCACTTT. Encoded protein: CASSEKPGGNSPLHF.

Judged by abundance, this clone is medium-sized. In the same sample, other DNA sequences code for this CDR3. The rearrangement uses TRBV4-3 and TRBJ1-1, with 7 bases aligning to TRBD1. The germline V gene has CDR1 LGHNA and CDR2 YSLEER. Trimming cost V 4 bases and J 1 base; bases outside gene matches: 3. CDR3 length: 14 residues. The CDR3 loop is CASSPGTANTEAFF. The CDR3 DNA is TGCGCCAGCAGCCCGGGGACAGCGAACACTGAAGCTTTCTTT.

The chain has TRBV7-8 and TRBJ2-5; 7 nucleotides line up with TRBD1. There are 13 residues in the CDR3. The V gene's germline CDR1 is SGHVS and CDR2 FQNEAQ. V lost 5 bases to trimming and J lost 6 bases; unmatched junction nucleotides: 6. The CDR3 loop reads CASSPRQGQTQYF. For the CDR3, the DNA is TGTGCCAGCAGCCCGAGACAGGGCCAGACCCAGTACTTC.

The J gene is TRBJ1-6, the V gene TRBV19; TRBD1 is a possible D gene (5 bases). V shed 3 bases and J shed 2 bases, with 11 bases lying between them. The CDR3 loop spans 16 amino acids. Germline loops: CDR1 LNHDA, CDR2 SQIVND (reference sequence). The CDR3 loop is CASSISGNTYNSPLHF. The CDR3, as DNA: TGTGCCAGTAGTATCTCAGGGAACACCTATAATTCACCCCTCCACTTT. Complete variable domain (other parts from reference TRBV19 and TRBJ1-6): DGGITQSPKYLFRKEGQNVTLSCEQNLNHDAMYWYRQDPGQGLRLIYYSQIVNDFQKGDIAEGYSVSREKKESFPLTVTSAQKNPTAFYLCASSISGNTYNSPLHFGNGTRLTVT.

The J gene is TRBJ1-5, the V gene TRBV6-5, with 7 bases that match TRBD1. From germline, CDR1 is MNHEY and CDR2 SVGAGI. V shed 5 bases and J 6 bases; nucleotides not matched to a gene: 4. The CDR3 spans 13 residues. The CDR3: CASSEQGSQPQHF. The CDR3 region has the DNA TGTGCCAGCAGTGAACAGGGGTCTCAGCCCCAGCATTTT.

The CDR3 DNA sequence: TGTGCCAGCAGCTTTAAGGGGGCCTCCTCTGGAAACACCATATATTTT. Protein: CASSFKGASSGNTIYF. The chain has TRBV5-8 and TRBJ1-3; 7 bases fit TRBD1. The CDR3 runs 16 residues. Germline CDR1 SGHTS, CDR2 YDEGEE. J was trimmed by 0 bases and V by 2 bases; bases with no gene match: 5.

A word on this clone: The junction departs from the called germline gene at one end, perhaps through a read error. This rearrangement joins TRBV18 to TRBJ1-1; D gene uncertain. The germline V gene encodes CDR1 KGHSH and CDR2 LQKENI. The CDR3 is 14 residues long. In nucleotides, the CDR3 is TGTGCCAGCTCGCCACTAGCTAAGAACACTGAAGCTTTCTTT. It yields the protein CASSPLAKNTEAFF.

J is TRBJ2-1 and V is TRBV25-1; 8 nucleotides match TRBD2. There are 16 residues in the CDR3. In germline, CDR1 is MGHDK, CDR2 SYGVNS. V lost 3 bases to trimming and J lost 2 bases; unmatched junction nucleotides: 6. The CDR3 loop is CASSDLTSATYNEQFF. CDR3 sequence (DNA): TGTGCCAGCAGTGACCTGACTAGCGCAACCTACAATGAGCAGTTCTTC.

This clone appeared a few times. The chain has TRBV30 and TRBJ1-2; the D is unclear. The germline V gene encodes CDR1 GTSNPN and CDR2 SVGIG (reference sequence). The CDR3 is made up of 11 amino acids. Trimming stripped 5 bases from V and 8 bases from J, with 12 bases between. CDR3 loop: CAWRTSGGYTF. CDR3 in DNA: TGTGCCTGGCGGACCTCGGGGGGCTACACCTTC.